This entry describes one T cell receptor (beta chain). These data are taken from a study of blood T cell repertoires in COVID-19. Across the study: Acute and convalescent COVID-19 samples came from the United States, Italy and Spain. Nucleic acid was either cDNA or gDNA, and it came from T cells, B-cell-depleted T cells, or PBMCs.

Participants reported their clinical history, and cohort assignment relied on those reports. Donors in Cohort 3 who had recovered were those with two negative PCRs, healthcare professional clearance, or resolution of their symptoms. Profiling relied on immunoSEQ multiplex PCR, and the TCRdb table lists in-frame clones only, not all of them. This sample has 300,000 to 350,000 clones, with roughly 87% found just once. There are 18 residues in the CDR3. CDR1 is KGHSH, CDR2 LQKENI, per germline. The V end lost 8 bases, the J end lost 4 bases, and 29 bases lay between the germline ends. The sequenced sample consisted of PBMCs or T cells enriched from blood (not recorded which). The rearrangement joins TRBV18 to TRBJ1-2, with TRBD1 as a possible D gene (6 bases). The TCR was taken from a woman aged 25 to 39 who had recovered from COVID-19. The CDR3 bases are TGTGCCAGCACTCTCCTACCTACCACGTCTCTGGGGGCCTATGGCTACACCTTC. It yields the protein CASTLLPTTSLGAYGYTF.